Each of the 26 T cell receptor beta chains below was sequenced from the same sample in a study of regulatory T cells in long-lasting Graves disease. Sample time point: newly diagnosed GD, antithyroid drugs for less than 3 months. RNA isolated from PBMCs was used to make the TCR library. Combining iRepertoire HTBI primers with Arm-PCR of CDR3 regions, the authors built TCR beta libraries. TCRdb itself ran the multiplex PCR reads through MiXCR, one entry per CDR3 protein. The sample lists some 230,000 distinct CDR3 sequences, 15% to 20% occurring once. The input for sequencing was peripheral blood mononuclear cells (PBMCs), taken at new diagnosis, from a patient treated with antithyroid drugs. The receptors stem from a female donor with Graves disease.

There are many counts of this clonotype. V usage is TRBV6-1 and J usage is TRBJ2-5; the D is unclear. This CDR3 contains 11 residues. V lost 7 bases and J 3 bases, leaving 6 bases between the germline ends. Germline V gene lookup returns CDR1 MNHNS and CDR2 SASEGT. The CDR3 spells CASTGEETQYF. As DNA, the CDR3 is TGTGCCAGCACTGGGGAAGAGACCCAGTACTTC.

This clonotype was observed many times. This rearrangement joins TRBV10-3 to TRBJ2-6; 9 bases agree with TRBD1. Germline assignment: CDR1 ENHRY and CDR2 SYGVKD. The CDR3 is 16 amino acids. V was pared by 9 bases and J by 1 base, with 7 bases of the junction left unmatched. The CDR3, as DNA: TGTGCCATGCGGACAGGGGAAGTTTCTGGGGCCAACGTCCTGACTTTC. Its translation: CAMRTGEVSGANVLTF.

This clonotype was seen at least ten times. The rearrangement uses TRBV7-8 and TRBJ1-6; no reliable D call. This CDR3 spans 12 amino acids. Trimming stripped 3 bases from V and 10 bases from J, with 7 bases between. Germline V gene sequence: CDR1 SGHVS, CDR2 FQNEAQ. CDR3 sequence: CASSFRGSPLHF. In DNA, the CDR3 is TGTGCCAGCAGCTTTCGAGGGTCACCCCTCCACTTT. The full variable domain, its missing parts supplied by reference TRBV7-8 and TRBJ1-6, is GAGVSQSPRYKVAKRGQDVALRCDPISGHVSLFWYQQALGQGPEFLTYFQNEAQLDKSGLPSDRFFAERPEGSVSTLKIQRTQQEDSAVYLCASSFRGSPLHFGNGTRLTVT.

Points on this clonotype: A much more abundant neighbour one base away suggests this may be a read error. This is likely a read error, given that the CDR3 carries no conserved phenylalanine or tryptophan at its end. The rearrangement links TRBV11-3 to TRBJ2-5; possible D gene TRBD2, 7 bases. This CDR3 comprises 15 residues. CDR1 SGHNT and CDR2 YENEEA come from the germline V gene. Trimming removed 4 bases at V and 5 bases at J, with 17 bases between. The CDR3 loop reads CASSSGEGEWETQYL. The CDR3 nucleotides are TGTGCCAGCAGCTCAGGGGAGGGAGAGTGGGAGACCCAGTACCTC.

This clonotype was seen many times. The rearrangement links TRBV24-1 to TRBJ1-6; 9 bases agree with TRBD1. With 3 bases clipped from V and 10 bases from J, the junction kept 6 bases outside the gene matches. The CDR3 spans 15 residues. From germline, CDR1 is KGHDR and CDR2 SFDVKD. The CDR3 DNA sequence: TGTGCCACCAGTGATGGGGACAGGGAGTCATCACCCCTCCACTTT. Its translation is CATSDGDRESSPLHF.

This clonotype was counted only a few times. The chain carries TRBV2 and TRBJ1-4; 7 positions match TRBD1. From germline, CDR1 is SNHLY and CDR2 FYNNEI. The J segment lost 13 bases and the V segment lost 0 bases, leaving 5 bases of the junction unmatched. The CDR3 is 13 residues long. The CDR3 coding sequence is TGTGCCAGCAGTGAAGCTCCTCAGGGGGTACTGTTTTTT. It encodes CASSEAPQGVLFF.

There are many counts of this clonotype. The chain joins TRBV2 to TRBJ1-4; TRBD1 might be the D (6 bases). Trimming removed 7 bases at V and 0 bases at J, with 9 bases between. The CDR3 spans 14 residues. Looked up from germline, CDR1 is SNHLY and CDR2 is FYNNEI. This CDR3 reads CASTRTATNEKLFF. CDR3 DNA sequence: TGTGCCAGCACCCGGACAGCAACTAATGAAAAACTGTTTTTT.

This clonotype was counted ten times or more. The rearrangement links TRBV5-1 to TRBJ2-2, with TRBD1 matching over 7 bases. V was clipped by 2 bases and J by 4 bases; unmatched bases: 17. This CDR3 comprises 19 residues. Germline loops: CDR1 SGHRS, CDR2 YFSETQ. The CDR3 loop reads CASSLPLGRTGSVTGELFF. The CDR3 DNA reads as TGCGCCAGCAGCTTACCATTAGGACGGACAGGCTCGGTCACCGGGGAGCTGTTTTTT.

This clonotype was recorded many times. V usage is TRBV12-3 or TRBV12-4 and J usage is TRBJ2-1; 7 bases line up with TRBD2. The CDR3 covers 14 residues. V lost 4 bases to trimming and J lost 9 bases; unmatched junction nucleotides: 9. The CDR3 DNA follows: TGTGCCAGCAGTTCAAGGACTAGAAGCGTTGAGCAGTTCTTC. It specifies CASSSRTRSVEQFF.

This clonotype was seen repeatedly, ten times or more. The chain employs TRBV7-3 and TRBJ2-7, with D perhaps TRBD1 or TRBD2 (6 bases each). There are 16 residues in the CDR3. In germline, CDR1 is SGHTA, CDR2 FQGTGA. The ends were cut back, 1 base at V and 3 bases at J, with 16 bases in the middle. The CDR3 DNA reads as TGTGCCAGCAGCTTAATGTGCACGGGGGCCCACTACGAGCAGTACTTC. Translated, it gives CASSLMCTGAHYEQYF.

This clonotype occurred many times. V is TRBV28 and J is TRBJ2-1, with 9 positions matching TRBD2. Trimming removed 5 bases from V and 6 bases from J; junction bases left unmatched: 11. Per the germline V gene, CDR1 is MDHEN and CDR2 is SYDVKM. The CDR3 loop spans 16 amino acids. DNA of the CDR3: TGTGCCAGCAGTCCCTCTTCAGCGGGAGGCTTCAATGAGCAGTTCTTC. It translates to CASSPSSAGGFNEQFF.

This clonotype was found many times. The genes are TRBV19 and TRBJ2-3; D is ambiguous. There are 14 residues in the CDR3. V dropped 1 base and J dropped 2 bases, with 7 bases sitting between them. Germline V gene data show CDR1 as LNHDA and CDR2 as SQIVND (reference sequence). Written as DNA, the CDR3 is TGTGCCAGTAGTATAGTTAGCCCCACAGATACGCAGTATTTT. The encoded protein is CASSIVSPTDTQYF.

This clonotype was seen at least ten times. One junction end does not reproduce the germline sequence, and a read error may be involved. The chain employs TRBV12-3 or TRBV12-4 and TRBJ1-5; D may be TRBD1 (5 bases). The CDR3 is 14 residues long. CDR3 nucleotides: TGTGCCAGCAGCTTAGCAGGGAGCAATCAGCCCCAGCATTTT. Its translation is CASSLAGSNQPQHF.

The sample holds many counts of this clonotype. The V gene is TRBV20-1, the J gene TRBJ2-5, with TRBD1 identical over 7 bases. The ends lost 4 bases at V and 9 bases at J; junction bases unmatched: 17. The CDR3 is 15 amino acids. CDR1 DFQATT and CDR2 SNEGSKA come from the germline V gene (reference sequence). In nucleotides, the CDR3 is TGCAGTGCTAAGAAGACAGGGACCGTCCTATCGGCCCAGTACTTC. It encodes CSAKKTGTVLSAQYF.

This clonotype appeared a few times. This may be a read error: a much more frequent sequence differs by one nucleotide. The chain combines TRBV29-1 with TRBJ2-7, with D maybe TRBD2 (5 bases). The CDR3 length is 11 residues. The germline V gene has CDR1 SQVTM and CDR2 ANQGSEA. Trimming removed 6 bases at V and 5 bases at J, with 11 bases between. CDR3 protein: CSVSGKDEQYF. In DNA form, the CDR3 reads TGCAGCGTGAGCGGAAAGGACGAGCAGTACTTC.

The chain combines TRBV7-6 with TRBJ2-3; 8 nucleotides align to TRBD2. V dropped 5 bases and J dropped 6; count of bases not matched to a gene: 13. Germline values: CDR1 SGHVS, CDR2 FNYEAQ. The CDR3 totals 16 residues. In DNA form, the CDR3 reads TGTGCCAGCAGCCGACACACTAGCGGAGGTGGGGATACGCAGTATTTT. It translates to CASSRHTSGGGDTQYF.

This clonotype was recorded at least ten times. The chain combines TRBV5-6 with TRBJ2-2; D is unresolved. The length of the CDR3 is 20 residues. CDR1 SGHDT and CDR2 YYEEEE come from the germline V gene. V dropped 4 bases and J dropped 0 bases, with 25 bases sitting between them. The CDR3 protein is CASSATLGPRAFTNTGELFF. The CDR3 DNA reads as TGTGCCAGCAGCGCGACCCTCGGGCCAAGGGCATTTACGAACACCGGGGAGCTGTTTTTT.

This clonotype was counted a few times. One end of the junction varies from germline; a read error may be responsible. The chain couples TRBV19 to TRBJ1-1, with 9 bases identical to TRBD1. The CDR3 runs to 14 residues. Per the germline V gene, CDR1 is LNHDA and CDR2 is SQIVND (reference sequence). The DNA for the CDR3 is TGTGCCTGCGGGACAGGGCTGCTTAACACTGAAACTTTCTTT. It specifies CACGTGLLNTETFF.

This clonotype was detected ten times or more. V and J are TRBV12-5 and TRBJ2-7; 13 bases map to TRBD2. V gave up 5 bases and J gave up 3 bases; unmatched junction bases: 7. The CDR3 is made up of 16 amino acids. CDR1 LGHNT and CDR2 FRNRAP come from the germline V gene. The CDR3 sequence: CASGIGGTSGIYEQYF. CDR3 bases: TGTGCTAGTGGTATTGGAGGGACTAGCGGGATCTACGAGCAGTACTTC.

This clonotype was seen once. The chain couples TRBV11-2 to TRBJ1-1, with D maybe TRBD1 (5 bases). Per the germline V gene, CDR1 is SGHAT and CDR2 is FQNNGV. The CDR3 sequence is 15 residues long. Deletions cut 0 bases from V and 3 bases from J, with 11 bases between. CDR3 amino acids: CASSLELGGDTEAFF. The CDR3 bases are TGTGCCAGCAGCTTAGAATTGGGAGGGGACACTGAAGCTTTCTTT.

The table lists this clonotype with many counts. V gene TRBV6-5 combines with J gene TRBJ2-6; possible D gene TRBD2, 5 bases. Trimming took off 2 bases at V and 2 bases at J, with 7 bases between the two ends. CDR1 is MNHEY, CDR2 SVGAGI, per germline. The CDR3 contains 15 residues. In DNA, the CDR3 is TGTGCCAGCAGTTACCTGGGAGCTGGGGCCAACGTCCTGACTTTC. It specifies CASSYLGAGANVLTF.

This clonotype was recorded many times. The rearrangement uses TRBV5-1 and TRBJ2-7; D is perhaps TRBD2 (6 bases). Germline V lookup: CDR1 SGHRS, CDR2 YFSETQ. There are 15 residues in the CDR3. Trimming stripped 4 bases from V and 0 bases from J, with 14 bases between. CDR3 DNA sequence: TGCGCCAGCAGCGATGGGACTCTTGTCTCCTACGAGCAGTACTTC. Translation gives CASSDGTLVSYEQYF.

This clonotype was recorded many times. This rearrangement joins TRBV2 to TRBJ2-5, with a tentative D call TRBD2 (6 bases). V was clipped by 4 bases and J by 5 bases, with 20 bases between them. The CDR3 runs 16 residues. CDR1 is SNHLY, CDR2 FYNNEI, per germline. CDR3 residues: CASSAPWGEAMETQYF. CDR3 nucleotide sequence: TGTGCCAGCAGTGCCCCGTGGGGGGAGGCTATGGAGACCCAGTACTTC.

This clonotype was picked up many times. The chain carries TRBV12-3 or TRBV12-4 and TRBJ2-6; no definite D call. V was trimmed by 3 bases and J by 3 bases, leaving 3 bases between them. This CDR3 is 13 amino acids long. CDR3 in DNA: TGTGCCAGCAGTTTGAGTGGGGCCAACGTCCTGACTTTC. Translating it yields CASSLSGANVLTF.

This clonotype has ten or more counts. J is TRBJ2-3 and V is TRBV20-1, with D possibly matching TRBD1 (5 bases). This CDR3 has 16 residues. With 0 bases removed from V and 6 bases from J, the gap between germline ends came to 19 bases. Germline V lookup: CDR1 DFQATT, CDR2 SNEGSKA (reference sequence). In DNA, the CDR3 is TGCAGTGCTAGAGATAGGGGTCGTCGGAACCCGGATACGCAGTATTTT. Its translation is CSARDRGRRNPDTQYF.

At least ten counts were recorded for this clonotype. This chain connects TRBV9 to TRBJ1-5; D might be TRBD1 (5 bases). Germline CDR1 is SGDLS and CDR2 is YYNGEE. The CDR3 spans 13 residues. V was clipped by 3 bases and J by 2 bases, with 6 bases between them. CDR3 DNA: TGTGCCAGCAGCGCGACAGGCAATCAGCCCCAGCATTTT. This translates into CASSATGNQPQHF.